Each of the 12 T cell receptor beta chains below was sequenced from the same sample in a study of CXCR3-negative and CXCR3-positive naive CD8 T cells. These receptors' antigens are unknown. The libraries of TRB cDNA were prepared using 5' RACE with UMI labels. For each CDR3 protein, TCRdb gives one entry from its re-call of the 5' RACE reads, without DNA. This table lists some 130,000 distinct CDR3 sequences. Study observations and caveats: CXCR3-positive naive cells carried more hydrophobic TRB CDR3s than CXCR3-negative ones.

Sequences were obtained from naive CXCR3+ CD8+ T cells from blood. Sample subset: CD45RO-CCR7+CD27+CD95- naive CD8+ T cells expressing CXCR3 (TNR3+). Every receptor here comes from a human donor in good health. Some clones in this sample may be carry-over from other donors' samples.

The V and J genes are TRBV19 and TRBJ2-2; TCRdb lists TRBD2, though no DNA is available to test this call. CDR3 length: 15 amino acids. CDR1 LNHDA and CDR2 SQIVND come from the germline V gene (reference sequence). The CDR3 protein is CASSIWARNTGELFF.

The chain carries TRBV7-6 and TRBJ2-7. Germline V gene sequence: CDR1 SGHVS, CDR2 FNYEAQ. This CDR3 comprises 15 residues. The CDR3 sequence is CASSPGVGALYEQYF. Full variable domain (remainder filled in from reference TRBV7-6 and TRBJ2-7): GAGVSQSPRYKVTKRGQDVALRCDPISGHVSLYWYRQALGQGPEFLTYFNYEAQQDKSGLPNDRFSAERPEGSISTLTIQRTEQRDSAMYRCASSPGVGALYEQYFGPGTRLTVT.

CDR3: CSVGGGTPLNYNEQFF. The J gene is TRBJ2-1, the V gene TRBV29-1; TCRdb proposes TRBD1, but this gene call is untestable without DNA. This CDR3 contains 16 residues. The germline gives CDR1 SQVTM, CDR2 ANQGSEA.

This chain joins TRBV9 and TRBJ2-7; TCRdb indicates TRBD1, and absent DNA this call remains unverified. The CDR3 spans 15 residues. Germline CDR1 is SGDLS and CDR2 is YYNGEE. The CDR3 spells CASSVAGTDSYEQYF.

This chain connects TRBV6-2 or TRBV6-3 to TRBJ2-7; the TCRdb D gene call, TRBD2, has no DNA to confirm it. The CDR3 is made up of 14 amino acids. Germline-derived CDR1 and CDR2 are MNHEY and SVGEGT. CDR3 residues: CASSFSIREDEQYF.

V usage is TRBV11-3 and J usage is TRBJ1-2. The CDR3 loop spans 16 amino acids. Per germline, CDR1 SGHNT and CDR2 YENEEA. CDR3 amino acids: CASSSSTAIMRDGYTF. Combining the CDR3 with reference TRBV11-3 and TRBJ1-2 gives the whole variable domain EAGVVQSPRYKIIEKKQPVAFWCNPISGHNTLYWYLQNLGQGPELLIRYENEEAVDDSQLPKDRFSAERLKGVDSTLKIQPAELGDSAVYLCASSSSTAIMRDGYTFGSGTRLTVV.

The CDR3 reads CASSLRASHQPQHF. The chain links TRBV27 to TRBJ1-5. The CDR3 length is 14 residues. Germline loops: CDR1 MNHEY, CDR2 SMNVEV (reference sequence).

Here the CDR3 reads CASGLSRDPGELFF. The chain couples TRBV12-5 to TRBJ2-2; TCRdb's D call, TRBD1, is unchecked because there is no DNA. CDR3 length equals 14 residues. Germline values: CDR1 LGHNT, CDR2 FRNRAP.

The chain carries TRBV7-9 and TRBJ2-5; TCRdb outputs TRBD2, but without DNA this stays unchecked. The CDR3 consists of 13 residues. Germline-derived CDR1 and CDR2 are SEHNR and FQNEAQ (reference sequence). The CDR3 reads CASRRGLQETQYF.

The chain combines TRBV12-3 or TRBV12-4 with TRBJ2-1; TCRdb's D call, TRBD1, is unchecked because there is no DNA. The CDR3 totals 13 residues. The CDR3 is CASSFPTDNEQFF.

V gene TRBV5-1 combines with J gene TRBJ2-1; no DNA is available, so the TRBD2 call from TCRdb remains unchecked. Per germline, CDR1 SGHRS and CDR2 YFSETQ. The CDR3 covers 14 residues. CDR3 protein: CASSLSGGANEQFF. Together with reference TRBV5-1 and TRBJ2-1, the CDR3 gives the full variable domain: KAGVTQTPRYLIKTRGQQVTLSCSPISGHRSVSWYQQTPGQGLQFLFEYFSETQRNKGNFPGRFSGRQFSNSRSEMNVSTLELGDSALYLCASSLSGGANEQFFGPGTRLTVL.

The V gene is TRBV29-1, the J gene TRBJ2-1; TCRdb names TRBD2, which stays unverified in the absence of DNA. Germline V gene data show CDR1 as SQVTM and CDR2 as ANQGSEA. This CDR3 spans 13 amino acids. CDR3 region: CSGGTSGSIEQFF.